This T cell receptor (beta chain) was sequenced for a study of identical twins. The CDR3 has 14 residues. Trimming shortened V by 5 bases and J by 0 bases, and 9 bases separated the two germline ends. Germline assignment: CDR1 SGHRS and CDR2 YFSETQ. This clonotype has a count of ten or more. Each CDR3 protein gets one entry after TCRdb re-called the 5' RACE reads with MiXCR. This table holds around 480,000 distinct CDR3 sequences, over 11% found once. The sample was also reused in another study, on yellow fever vaccine responses in identical twins.

The chain recombines TRBV5-1 with TRBJ1-3; unclear D gene. The sequencing sample was made of CD4+ T cells sorted from blood. This TCR was sampled from a woman between 18 and 29 years old in good health. The CDR3 DNA reads as TGCGCCAGCAGTGAGGCCTCCTCTGGAAACACCATATATTTT. It encodes CASSEASSGNTIYF.